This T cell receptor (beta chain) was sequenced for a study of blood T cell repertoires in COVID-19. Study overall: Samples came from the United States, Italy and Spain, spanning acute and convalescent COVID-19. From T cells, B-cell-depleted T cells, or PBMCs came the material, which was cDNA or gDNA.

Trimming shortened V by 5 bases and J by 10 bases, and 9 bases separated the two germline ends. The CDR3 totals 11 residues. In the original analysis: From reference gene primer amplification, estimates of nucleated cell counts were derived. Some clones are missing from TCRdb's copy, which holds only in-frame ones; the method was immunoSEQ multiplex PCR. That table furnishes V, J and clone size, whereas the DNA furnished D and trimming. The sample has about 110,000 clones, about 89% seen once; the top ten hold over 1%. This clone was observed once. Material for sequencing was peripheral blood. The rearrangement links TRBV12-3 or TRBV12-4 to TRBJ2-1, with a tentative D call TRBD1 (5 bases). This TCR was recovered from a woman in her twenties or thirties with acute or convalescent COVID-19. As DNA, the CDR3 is TGTGCCAGCAGTATCAACAGGGAGCAGTTCTTC. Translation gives CASSINREQFF.